Below, 8 T cell receptor beta chains from the same sample are listed, as sequenced in a study of cytotoxic CD8 clonotypes in ibrutinib-treated CLL. Assay: immunoSEQ multiplex PCR; the TCRdb copy retains only in-frame clones and omits some. The sample consists of more than 150,000 clones, 72% of them appearing once. The specimen was PBMCs, collected after 24 months of ibrutinib treatment. These receptors all come from a human donor with chronic lymphocytic leukemia.

A single count supports this clone. V gene TRBV7-9 combines with J gene TRBJ1-1, with 8 positions matching TRBD1. The CDR3 runs to 13 residues. V dropped 2 bases and J dropped 8; count of bases not matched to a gene: 4. Germline assignment: CDR1 SEHNR and CDR2 FQNEAQ (reference sequence). The CDR3: CASSLRTGKEAFF. The CDR3 DNA reads TGTGCCAGCAGCTTACGGACAGGGAAAGAAGCTTTCTTT.

J is TRBJ1-3 and V is TRBV4-1, with TRBD1 as a possible D gene (5 bases). Trimming cost V 4 bases and J 2 bases, with 12 bases left between them. The CDR3 totals 15 residues. Germline assignment: CDR1 MGHRA and CDR2 YSYEKL. The CDR3, as DNA: TGCGCCAGCAGCCCCCGGACAAATACTGGAAACACCATATATTTT. Translated: CASSPRTNTGNTIYF.

V and J are TRBV4-3 and TRBJ1-5; no clear D gene. This CDR3 has 17 residues. The germline CDR1 and CDR2 sequences are LGHNA and YSLEER. The V end was cut by 0 bases, the J end by 0 bases, with 12 bases between. CDR3 sequence reads: CASSQDFESYSNQPQHF. CDR3 sequence (DNA): TGCGCCAGCAGCCAAGATTTTGAGAGCTATAGCAATCAGCCCCAGCATTTT.

This clone has just a few counts. The chain joins TRBV6-4 to TRBJ2-1; no reliable D call. Trimming left V 0 bases short and J 1 base short, with 13 bases between. The CDR3 is 17 residues long. The germline V gene encodes CDR1 MRHNA and CDR2 SNTAGT. CDR3 loop: CASSDSEEVFSYNEQFF. CDR3 bases: TGTGCCAGCAGTGACTCCGAGGAAGTCTTTTCCTACAATGAGCAGTTCTTC.

The chain employs TRBV7-2 and TRBJ1-6; D call uncertain. This CDR3 has 17 amino acids. Per germline, CDR1 SGHTA and CDR2 FQGNSA. With 1 base removed from V and 1 base from J, the gap between germline ends came to 11 bases. This chain's CDR3 is CASSLDWRGSYNSPLHF. The DNA of the CDR3 is TGTGCCAGCAGCTTAGACTGGAGAGGGTCCTATAATTCACCCCTCCACTTT.

J is TRBJ2-2 and V is TRBV19; 7 positions agree with TRBD2. Looked up from germline, CDR1 is LNHDA and CDR2 is SQIVND (reference sequence). After removal of 10 bases from V and 3 bases from J, the junction contained 8 bases not matched to a gene. The CDR3 is 14 amino acids. The CDR3 sequence: CAILREMDTGELFF. The CDR3 DNA reads TGTGCCATTTTGCGGGAGATGGACACCGGGGAGCTGTTTTTT.

The chain is built from TRBV7-3 and TRBJ2-4; D not certain. V was pared by 4 bases and J by 7 bases, with 11 bases between. The CDR3 is 13 residues long. Germline loops: CDR1 SGHTA, CDR2 FQGTGA. The CDR3: CASSSDGTNIQYF. The CDR3 DNA is TGTGCCAGCAGCTCGGACGGAACGAACATTCAGTACTTC. Together with reference TRBV7-3 and TRBJ2-4, the CDR3 gives the full variable domain: GAGVSQTPSNKVTEKGKYVELRCDPISGHTALYWYRQSLGQGPEFLIYFQGTGAADDSGLPNDRFFAVRPEGSVSTLKIQRTERGDSAVYLCASSSDGTNIQYFGAGTRLSVL.

The chain employs TRBV19 and TRBJ1-5; D perhaps matches TRBD1 (5 bases). V lost 5 bases and J 9 bases, leaving 20 bases between the germline ends. There are 15 residues in the CDR3. Germline V gives CDR1 LNHDA, CDR2 SQIVND (reference sequence). The DNA of the CDR3 is TGTGCCAGTAGTCTCTCGGGACCCAGGGTATCGCCCCAGCATTTT. Residues: CASSLSGPRVSPQHF.